This T cell receptor beta chain was captured in a study of blood T cell repertoires in COVID-19. Turning to the study itself: Italy, Spain and the United States were the sources of the convalescent and acute COVID-19 samples. Sample material is recorded as cDNA or gDNA derived from T cells, B-cell-depleted T cells, or PBMCs.

Sequencing was performed with immunoSEQ multiplex PCR; in TCRdb, only in-frame clones are kept and a portion is missing. The sample has around 170,000 clones, roughly 86% seen once; the top ten hold less than 3.5%. The ends were cut back, 6 bases at V and 7 bases at J, with 10 bases in the middle. This CDR3 region has 12 residues. Germline-derived CDR1 and CDR2 are LNHDA and SQIVND (reference sequence). A word on this clone: Other nucleotide sequences in the sample specify the same CDR3.

Sequenced: peripheral blood. The source of this sequence is a woman aged 25 to 45 with active or convalescent COVID-19. The rearrangement uses TRBV19 and TRBJ1-5; possibly TRBD1 for D (6 bases). This CDR3 is CASRQGGQPQHF. In DNA, the CDR3 is TGTGCCAGTAGACAGGGTGGCCAGCCCCAGCATTTT. Full variable domain (missing parts from reference TRBV19 and TRBJ1-5): DGGITQSPKYLFRKEGQNVTLSCEQNLNHDAMYWYRQDPGQGLRLIYYSQIVNDFQKGDIAEGYSVSREKKESFPLTVTSAQKNPTAFYLCASRQGGQPQHFGDGTRLSIL.